This TCR beta chain was captured by sequencing in a study of T cell repertoires in cytomegalovirus infection. Study as a whole: CMV epitopes, recently identified HLA-C-restricted and well-studied HLA-B-restricted, were used. A matching HLA type, together with CMV infection, was signaled by public TCR beta signatures. Study-wide points: Clonotypes of TCR beta that were HLA-C-restricted and CMV-specific dominated the ex vivo response.

TCRdb re-called the reads through MiXCR, storing one row per CDR3 protein. The profile shows hundreds of thousands of distinct CDR3 sequences, approximately 42% of them singletons. This clonotype was counted a few times. What it recognizes is unknown. Germline V gene lookup returns CDR1 DFQATT and CDR2 SNEGSKA (reference sequence). The CDR3 totals 15 residues. Deletions cut 1 base from V and 0 bases from J, with 13 bases between. This rearrangement joins TRBV20-1 to TRBJ2-7, with D tentatively TRBD2 (5 bases). The origin of this receptor is a human donor in good health (CMV status not recorded). Some clones in this sample may be carry-over from other donors' samples. Sample: cultured PBMCs, taken from culture after CMV antigen stimulation. The DNA for the CDR3 is TGCAGTGCTAGAGGGCTAGCTCCATTCTCCTACGAGCAGTACTTC. Its protein product is CSARGLAPFSYEQYF.